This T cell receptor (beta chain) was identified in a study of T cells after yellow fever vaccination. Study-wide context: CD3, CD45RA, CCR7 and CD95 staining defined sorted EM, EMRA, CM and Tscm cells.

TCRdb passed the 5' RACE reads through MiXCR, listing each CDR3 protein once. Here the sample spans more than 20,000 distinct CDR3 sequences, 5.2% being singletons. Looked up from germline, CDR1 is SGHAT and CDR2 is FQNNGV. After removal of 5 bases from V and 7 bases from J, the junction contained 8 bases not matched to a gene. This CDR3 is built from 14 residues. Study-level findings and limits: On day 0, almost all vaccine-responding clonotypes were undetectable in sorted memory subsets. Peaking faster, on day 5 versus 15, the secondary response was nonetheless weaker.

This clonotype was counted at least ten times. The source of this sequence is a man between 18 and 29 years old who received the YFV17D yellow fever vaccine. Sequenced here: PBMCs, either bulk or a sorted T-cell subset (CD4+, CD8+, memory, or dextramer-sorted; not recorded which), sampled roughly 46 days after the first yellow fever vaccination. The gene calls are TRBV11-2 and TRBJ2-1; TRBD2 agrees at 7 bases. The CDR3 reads CASSMTSIRNEQFF. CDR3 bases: TGTGCCAGCAGCATGACTAGCATTCGGAATGAGCAGTTCTTC.